This T cell receptor (beta chain) derives from a study of OX40 agonist ivuxolimab in advanced cancers. Regarding the study in general: Ivuxolimab was a fully human IgG2 agonistic monoclonal antibody targeting the costimulatory receptor OX40 (CD134). The paper reports the monotherapy dose-escalation portion (N = 52 patients) of the phase I ivuxolimab trial. Partial responses occurred in three dose-escalation patients: two with cutaneous melanoma and one with hepatocellular carcinoma. Intravenous ivuxolimab was administered to patients every 2 weeks at six dose levels: 0.01, 0.1, 0.3, 1.5, 3 and 10 mg/kg. Prior anti-PD-1, anti-PD-L1 or anti-CTLA-4 therapy was permitted, and about 40% of dose-escalation patients had received checkpoint inhibitors. Peripheral TCRbeta sequencing aimed to test whether ivuxolimab altered TCR sequence diversity and caused clonal T-cell expansion. Among the roughly 52 dose-escalation patients, some 19 had hepatocellular carcinoma, approximately 15 melanoma, 9 renal cell carcinoma and 9 head and neck cancer. In the dose-escalation cohort, around four fifths of patients were male, and the mean age was roughly 60 years with a range of roughly 20 to 80. The research as a whole found: The antigen specificity of the clonally expanded peripheral T cells was not determined. Low levels of normalized T-cell clonal expansion were also shown by some nonresponding patients. In the 0.1-3.0 mg/kg groups, partial responders were among the patients with the lowest normalized peripheral clonal expansion, particularly in CD8+ T cells. On average, CD8+ T cells showed more expanded clones than CD4+ T cells after ivuxolimab. At doses of 0.1 to 3.0 mg/kg, clonal expansion of both CD4+ and CD8+ blood T cells was observed from baseline to week 6.

For sequencing of the TCRbeta CDR3 region, genomic DNA was extracted from the sorted cells. The immunoSEQ Assay was used for sequencing of TCRbeta CDR3 regions. TCRdb re-hosts the immuneACCESS table, in-frame sequences only. Its copies lack some clones; in the studies checked, an unresolved V gene accounts for under half of them, and the cause for the rest is not known. The sample includes under 90,000 clones, with around 85% observed a single time. The ten largest clonotypes hold 0.22% of the sample. Its CDR3 holds 17 amino acids, cysteine through phenylalanine. Only the CDR3 DNA stays, 51 bases, in frame from base 1. From the germline V gene (reference sequence), CDR1 is MNHEY and CDR2 is SMNVEV. V is pruned by 1 base and J by 2 bases, leaving 9 bases of the junction without a gene match. On this clone: Which antigen it targets is not known. Base qualities are missing; no much larger clone stands one base away.

Patients with a history of autoimmune disease or receiving systemic immunosuppression were excluded from the trial. Peripheral blood for TCR sequencing was drawn from every dose cohort at baseline, at cycle 4 day 1 and at cycle 7 day 1. Samples came from an open-label, multicenter, first-in-human phase I dose-escalation trial of ivuxolimab. The trial enrolled adults with locally advanced or metastatic head and neck squamous cell, hepatocellular, melanoma or renal cell carcinoma. Before TCR sequencing, CD4+ and CD8+ T cells were separately sorted from peripheral blood. The sequence came from an adult with an advanced solid tumor such as melanoma, head and neck, liver or kidney cancer. The sequenced sample was CD4+ or CD8+ T cells sorted from blood, obtained in a trial of the OX40 agonist ivuxolimab. The chain is made from TRBV27 and TRBJ2-3, and TRBD2 matches 7 of the central bases. The CDR3 corresponds to CASSLFFRGRYTDTQYF. Here is the DNA: TGTGCCAGCAGTTTATTTTTTCGCGGGAGATACACAGATACGCAGTATTTT.